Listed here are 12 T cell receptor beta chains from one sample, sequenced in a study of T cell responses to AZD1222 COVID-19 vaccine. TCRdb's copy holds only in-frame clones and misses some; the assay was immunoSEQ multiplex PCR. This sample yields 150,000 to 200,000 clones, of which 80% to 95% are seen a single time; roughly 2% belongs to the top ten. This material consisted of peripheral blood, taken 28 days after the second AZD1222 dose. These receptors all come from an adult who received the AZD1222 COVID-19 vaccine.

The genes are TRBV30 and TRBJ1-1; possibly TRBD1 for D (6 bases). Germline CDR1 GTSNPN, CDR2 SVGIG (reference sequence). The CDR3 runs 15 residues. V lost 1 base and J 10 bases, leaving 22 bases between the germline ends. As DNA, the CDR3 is TGTGCCTGGAGTGAACTCCCACGAGGGGGGCAGGGAGCTTTCTTT. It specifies CAWSELPRGGQGAFF. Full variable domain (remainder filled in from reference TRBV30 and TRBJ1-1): SQTIHQWPATLVQPVGSPLSLECTVEGTSNPNLYWYRQAAGRGLQLLFYSVGIGQISSEVPQNLSASRPQDRQFILSSKKLLLSDSGFYLCAWSELPRGGQGAFFGQGTRLTVV.

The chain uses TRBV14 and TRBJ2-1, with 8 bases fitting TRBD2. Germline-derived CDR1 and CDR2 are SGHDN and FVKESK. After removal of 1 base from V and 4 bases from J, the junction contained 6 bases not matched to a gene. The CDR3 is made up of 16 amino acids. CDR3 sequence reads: CASSQGGLVLYNEQFF. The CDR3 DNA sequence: TGTGCCAGCAGCCAAGGGGGACTAGTGCTATACAATGAGCAGTTCTTC. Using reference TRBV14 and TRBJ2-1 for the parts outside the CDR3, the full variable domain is EAGVTQFPSHSVIEKGQTVTLRCDPISGHDNLYWYRRVMGKEIKFLLHFVKESKQDESGMPNNRFLAERTGGTYSTLKVQPAELEDSGVYFCASSQGGLVLYNEQFFGPGTRLTVL.

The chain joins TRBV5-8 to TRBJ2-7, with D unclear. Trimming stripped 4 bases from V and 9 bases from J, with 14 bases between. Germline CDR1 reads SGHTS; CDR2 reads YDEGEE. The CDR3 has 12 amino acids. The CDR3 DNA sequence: TGTGCCAGCAGCATCGGCCTAACCGGGCAGTACTTC. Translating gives CASSIGLTGQYF. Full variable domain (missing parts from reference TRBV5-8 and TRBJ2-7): EAGVTQSPTHLIKTRGQQATLRCSPISGHTSVYWYQQALGLGLQFLLWYDEGEERNRGNFPPRFSGRQFPNYSSELNVNALELEDSALYLCASSIGLTGQYFGPGTRLTVT.

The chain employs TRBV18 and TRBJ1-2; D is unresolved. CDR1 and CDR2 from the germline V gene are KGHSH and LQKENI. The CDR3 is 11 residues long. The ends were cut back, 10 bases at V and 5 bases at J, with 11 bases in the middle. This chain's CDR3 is CATTEDYGYTF. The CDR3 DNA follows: TGTGCCACCACTGAGGATTATGGCTACACCTTC.

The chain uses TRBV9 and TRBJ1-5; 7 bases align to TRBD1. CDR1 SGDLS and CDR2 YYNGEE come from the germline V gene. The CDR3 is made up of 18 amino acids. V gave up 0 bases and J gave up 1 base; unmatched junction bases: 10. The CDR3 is CASSVGQGGLGSNQPQHF. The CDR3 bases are TGTGCCAGCAGCGTAGGACAGGGAGGGTTAGGAAGCAATCAGCCCCAGCATTTT.

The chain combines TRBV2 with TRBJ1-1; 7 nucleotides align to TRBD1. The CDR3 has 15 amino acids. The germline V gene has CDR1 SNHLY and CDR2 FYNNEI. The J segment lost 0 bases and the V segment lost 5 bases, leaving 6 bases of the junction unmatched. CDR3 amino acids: CASSPRDSMNTEAFF. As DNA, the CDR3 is TGTGCCAGCAGTCCAAGGGACAGTATGAACACTGAAGCTTTCTTT.

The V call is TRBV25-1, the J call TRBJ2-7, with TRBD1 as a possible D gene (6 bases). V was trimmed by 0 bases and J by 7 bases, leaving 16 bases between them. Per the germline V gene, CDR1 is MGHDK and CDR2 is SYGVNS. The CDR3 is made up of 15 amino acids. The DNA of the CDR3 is TGTGCCAGCAGTGAATATCGGCAGGGGATGGGTGAGCAGTACTTC. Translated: CASSEYRQGMGEQYF.

CDR3 protein: CASSPGSDSGQETQYF. Here the CDR3 DNA reads TGCGCCAGCAGCCCAGGGAGCGATAGCGGGCAAGAGACCCAGTACTTC. This chain connects TRBV5-1 to TRBJ2-5, with 7 positions matching TRBD2. This CDR3 has 16 amino acids. The trim removed 4 bases at V and 2 bases at J, leaving 11 bases unmatched. Germline CDR1 reads SGHRS; CDR2 reads YFSETQ.

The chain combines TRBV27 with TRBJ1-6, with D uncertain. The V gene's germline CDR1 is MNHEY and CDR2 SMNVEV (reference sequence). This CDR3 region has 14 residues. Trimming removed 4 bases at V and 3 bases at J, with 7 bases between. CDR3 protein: CASSWRDYNSPLHF. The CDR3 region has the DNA TGTGCCAGCAGTTGGAGGGACTATAATTCACCCCTCCACTTT.

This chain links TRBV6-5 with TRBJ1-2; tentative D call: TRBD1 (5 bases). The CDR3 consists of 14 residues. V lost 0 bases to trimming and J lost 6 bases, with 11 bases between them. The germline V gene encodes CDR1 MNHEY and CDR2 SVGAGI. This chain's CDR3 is CASSYSRRANGYTF. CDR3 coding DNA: TGTGCCAGCAGTTACTCCCGCAGGGCGAATGGCTACACCTTC.

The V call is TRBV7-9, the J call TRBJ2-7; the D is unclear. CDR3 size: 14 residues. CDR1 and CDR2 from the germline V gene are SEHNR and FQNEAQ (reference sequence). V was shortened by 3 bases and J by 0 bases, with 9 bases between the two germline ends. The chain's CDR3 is CASSFPVSSYEQYF. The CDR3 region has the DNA TGTGCCAGCAGCTTTCCGGTCAGCTCCTACGAGCAGTACTTC.

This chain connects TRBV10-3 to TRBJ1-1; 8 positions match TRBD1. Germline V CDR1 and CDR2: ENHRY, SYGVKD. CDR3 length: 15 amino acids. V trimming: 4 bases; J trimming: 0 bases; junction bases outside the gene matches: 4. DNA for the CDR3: TGTGCCATCAGTGCCAAACAGGGGGTGAACACTGAAGCTTTCTTT. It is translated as CAISAKQGVNTEAFF.